These 11 T cell receptor beta chains share one sample of origin, sequenced in a study of persistence of HIV-infected CD4 T cells. These receptors have no identified antigens. This nonspecific control used anti-CD3/anti-CD28 bead stimulation of CD4+ T cells. Sorting of responding CD4+ T cells relied on upregulated CD40 ligand together with CD69. The immunoSEQ assay was version 4, run in survey mode. The repertoire was sequenced with immunoSEQ multiplex PCR; TCRdb's copy has only in-frame clones and lacks some. Among 35,000 to 40,000 clones listed, roughly 90% were seen once. The starting material was CD4+ T cells sorted from PBMCs after approximately 18-hour stimulation, obtained from a patient who received antiretroviral therapy. The receptors originated from an adult man with HIV who was CMV-seropositive.

V and J are TRBV24-1 and TRBJ2-5; weak D call: TRBD1 (5 bases). The CDR3 covers 17 residues. V was trimmed by 2 bases and J by 4 bases, leaving 19 bases between them. Germline CDR1 is KGHDR and CDR2 is SFDVKD. As DNA, the CDR3 is TGTGCCACCAGTGATTCCTCCCGAGGCAGGGTCGGAGAGACCCAGTACTTC. This gives the protein CATSDSSRGRVGETQYF.

In this sample, this clone turned up once. V and J are TRBV27 and TRBJ2-5; 7 nucleotides line up with TRBD1. From germline, CDR1 is MNHEY and CDR2 SMNVEV (reference sequence). This CDR3 has 16 residues. V was clipped by 6 bases and J by 3 bases; unmatched bases: 13. The CDR3 protein is CASSPKFGTVEETQYF. CDR3 DNA: TGTGCCAGCAGCCCGAAGTTTGGGACAGTTGAAGAGACCCAGTACTTC.

The chain employs TRBV29-1 and TRBJ2-2, with no clear D. The CDR3 runs to 14 residues. The germline CDR1 and CDR2 sequences are SQVTM and ANQGSEA. V shed 6 bases and J shed 0 bases, with 11 bases lying between them. CDR3 sequence: CSVRIVANTGELFF. The CDR3 coding sequence is TGCAGCGTCAGGATCGTTGCGAACACCGGGGAGCTGTTTTTT.

The chain employs TRBV29-1 and TRBJ1-3; D is uncertain. CDR3 length: 13 amino acids. Germline lookup yields CDR1 SQVTM and CDR2 ANQGSEA. Trimming removed 7 bases at V and 5 bases at J, with 15 bases between. CDR3 residues: CSAGLSGRNTIYF. In DNA, the CDR3 is TGCAGCGCGGGTTTATCAGGAAGAAACACCATATATTTT.

The V and J genes are TRBV27 and TRBJ2-3, with unresolved D. The CDR3 has 17 residues. The germline gives CDR1 MNHEY, CDR2 SMNVEV (reference sequence). V shed 6 bases and J shed 0 bases, with 19 bases lying between them. CDR3 region: CASRSRSASTSTDTQYF. The CDR3 DNA follows: TGTGCCAGCAGATCGCGATCGGCTTCCACTAGCACAGATACGCAGTATTTT.

The V gene is TRBV28, the J gene TRBJ1-2; D uncertain. This CDR3 has 13 residues. CDR1 and CDR2 (germline): MDHEN, SYDVKM. The V and J ends lost 4 bases and 5 bases respectively, with 11 bases between them. CDR3 DNA: TGTGCCAGCAGTTCGTCCCTAGGATATGGCTACACCTTC. It is translated as CASSSSLGYGYTF.

V gene TRBV19 combines with J gene TRBJ2-5; 10 positions match TRBD2. V was clipped by 8 bases and J by 4 bases; unmatched bases: 10. Germline V lookup: CDR1 LNHDA, CDR2 SQIVND (reference sequence). The CDR3 totals 15 residues. CDR3: CASQSGRAIGETQYF. The CDR3 coding sequence is TGTGCCAGTCAAAGCGGGAGGGCCATTGGAGAGACCCAGTACTTC. The variable domain in full, with the rest retrieved from reference TRBV19 and TRBJ2-5, is DGGITQSPKYLFRKEGQNVTLSCEQNLNHDAMYWYRQDPGQGLRLIYYSQIVNDFQKGDIAEGYSVSREKKESFPLTVTSAQKNPTAFYLCASQSGRAIGETQYFGPGTRLLVL.

The chain has TRBV9 and TRBJ1-3; a weak D match, TRBD1 (5 bases). Germline CDR1 is SGDLS and CDR2 is YYNGEE. V lost 4 bases and J lost 4, with 15 bases in between. The CDR3 runs to 15 residues. This chain's CDR3 is CASSLGLGDGNTIYF. The CDR3 nucleotides read TGTGCCAGCAGCCTCGGGCTCGGGGACGGAAACACCATATATTTT.

The chain carries TRBV19 and TRBJ2-1; D is unclear. The CDR3 length is 15 residues. Germline V gene data show CDR1 as LNHDA and CDR2 as SQIVND (reference sequence). The ends were cut back, 4 bases at V and 3 bases at J, with 13 bases in the middle. This chain's CDR3 is CASSTTRLGYNEQFF. In DNA, the CDR3 is TGTGCCAGTAGTACTACCCGTCTAGGCTACAATGAGCAGTTCTTC.

This chain uses TRBV4-2 with TRBJ1-1; D is uncertain. V shed 2 bases and J shed 5 bases, with 15 bases lying between them. The CDR3 has 15 amino acids. Germline lookup yields CDR1 LGHNA and CDR2 YNFKEQ. This CDR3 reads CASSQSKWQMTEAFF. The CDR3, as DNA: TGTGCCAGCAGCCAATCTAAGTGGCAAATGACTGAAGCTTTCTTT.

The chain links TRBV7-6 to TRBJ2-6; 8 bases map to TRBD2. The CDR3 covers 17 residues. The trim removed 4 bases at V and 3 bases at J, leaving 8 bases unmatched. In germline, CDR1 is SGHVS, CDR2 FNYEAQ. CDR3 nucleotide sequence: TGTGCCAGCAGCTCCGTCCCTCTAGCGGGTGGGGCCAACGTCCTGACTTTC. Its translation is CASSSVPLAGGANVLTF.